This TCR beta chain was sequenced during a study of blood T cell repertoires in COVID-19. In the study overall: T cells, B-cell-depleted T cells, or PBMCs provided the cDNA or gDNA that served as material.

Original methodology: The assay estimated nucleated cells by amplifying reference gene primers. Here immunoSEQ multiplex PCR was the method, and the copy in TCRdb shows in-frame clones only, minus some. That table supplies the V and J calls and clone size; D and trimming were determined from the DNA. The table records some 200,000 clones, approximately 90% of them present only once. Specimen: PBMCs or T cells enriched from blood (not recorded which). This TCR derives from a middle-aged woman with acute COVID-19.

The CDR3 sequence: CASSPTTRSDQPQYF. The CDR3 DNA sequence: TGTGCCAGTAGTCCTACTACCCGGAGTGATCAGCCCCAGTATTTT. The chain links TRBV19 to TRBJ1-5; D call uncertain. With the DNA end fitting TRBJ2-3 better, the J assignment may be wrong. The CDR3 covers 15 residues. CDR1 is LNHDA and CDR2 is SQIVND in the germline V gene (reference sequence).